The 31 T cell receptor beta chains below come from one sample, sequenced in a study of CD4+ T cells in melanoma. The method was immunoSEQ multiplex PCR; TCRdb's version includes in-frame clones alone and lacks a portion of them. The sample contains approximately 47,000 clones, roughly nine tenths of which appear only once. Sample: peripheral blood. These receptors all stem from a human donor with melanoma.

The chain carries TRBV10-3 and TRBJ1-2, with D unclear. Trimming cost V 7 bases and J 3 bases, with 15 bases left between them. Per the germline V gene, CDR1 is ENHRY and CDR2 is SYGVKD. The CDR3 consists of 14 residues. This chain's CDR3 is CAITDGQAHYGYTF. CDR3 DNA sequence: TGTGCCATCACCGACGGCCAGGCTCACTATGGCTACACCTTC.

The chain links TRBV4-2 to TRBJ1-1, with a weak D call TRBD1 (5 bases). Germline CDR1 reads LGHNA; CDR2 reads YNFKEQ. The CDR3 has 14 amino acids. V was cut by 0 bases and J by 11 bases, with 16 bases left in between. CDR3 region: CASSQDLGLNVAFF. In nucleotides, the CDR3 is TGTGCCAGCAGCCAAGATCTGGGGCTCAACGTCGCTTTCTTT.

The chain combines TRBV5-1 with TRBJ2-7; D might be TRBD1 (6 bases). CDR3 length: 14 amino acids. V lost 4 bases, J lost 4 bases, and 15 bases lay in between. Germline V gives CDR1 SGHRS, CDR2 YFSETQ. This CDR3 reads CASSSSRGSYEQYF. CDR3 bases: TGCGCCAGCAGCAGCTCCAGGGGAAGTTACGAGCAGTACTTC.

This rearrangement joins TRBV11-2 to TRBJ1-6; D is perhaps TRBD1 (5 bases). This CDR3 is 14 amino acids long. Germline values: CDR1 SGHAT, CDR2 FQNNGV. The V end was cut by 0 bases, the J end by 7 bases, with 7 bases between. In DNA, the CDR3 is TGTGCCAGCAGCTTAGAAGGGGTGAATTCACCCCTCCACTTT. It codes for CASSLEGVNSPLHF.

This clone was counted a single time. The chain links TRBV6-5 to TRBJ1-1; D uncertain. This CDR3 comprises 12 residues. V gave up 5 bases and J gave up 3 bases, with 7 bases separating them. The germline CDR1 and CDR2 sequences are MNHEY and SVGAGI. The CDR3 DNA sequence: TGTGCCAGCAGTGGGGAGGACACTGAAGCTTTCTTT. It yields the protein CASSGEDTEAFF.

This rearrangement joins TRBV7-6 to TRBJ2-4; D is ambiguous. V was pared by 5 bases and J by 5 bases, with 22 bases between. Looked up from germline, CDR1 is SGHVS and CDR2 is FNYEAQ. This CDR3 has 17 residues. The chain's CDR3 is CASSARPLVERENIQYF. Here the CDR3 DNA reads TGTGCCAGCAGCGCCCGCCCCTTAGTGGAGCGCGAAAACATTCAGTACTTC.

In the case of this clone: Its ends do not fully match the called genes, so a read error is possible. This chain's CDR3 is CAISESLLSGNTTYF. The CDR3 DNA follows: TGTGCCATCAGTGAGTCGCTGCTCTCTGGAAACACCACATATTTT. The V and J genes are TRBV10-3 and TRBJ1-3, with D hard to call. The CDR3 is 15 amino acids. The germline CDR1 and CDR2 sequences are ENHRY and SYGVKD.

The CDR3 loop reads CASSERESAKNIQYF. The CDR3 region has the DNA TGTGCCAGCAGTGAGAGGGAATCGGCCAAAAACATTCAGTACTTC. The chain links TRBV2 to TRBJ2-4; D might be TRBD2 (5 bases). This CDR3 has 15 residues. V was cut by 3 bases and J by 1 base, with 10 bases left in between. The germline gives CDR1 SNHLY, CDR2 FYNNEI.

Comments on this clone: This may arise from a read error, as a much more abundant clone is one base away. The conserved phenylalanine or tryptophan normally closing the CDR3 is absent here, so this likely arose from a read error. V is TRBV6-6 and J is TRBJ1-6, with 7 bases fitting TRBD1. V gave up 7 bases and J gave up 5 bases; unmatched junction bases: 11. In germline, CDR1 is MNHNY, CDR2 SVGAGI (reference sequence). The CDR3 is made up of 16 amino acids. CDR3 DNA sequence: TGTGCCAGCACCGACCCAACAGGGGCTGATAATTCACCCCTCCACCTT. Its translation: CASTDPTGADNSPLHL.

Only a few counts were recorded for this clone. The chain uses TRBV30 and TRBJ1-4; TRBD1 is a possible D gene (6 bases). Trimming removed 2 bases at V and 5 bases at J, with 15 bases between. CDR1 and CDR2 (germline): GTSNPN, SVGIG (reference sequence). This CDR3 has 15 residues. The CDR3 reads CAWSPWRQGNEKLFF. The CDR3, as DNA: TGTGCCTGGAGTCCATGGAGGCAGGGGAATGAAAAACTGTTTTTT. Based on the CDR3 plus reference TRBV30 and TRBJ1-4, the full variable domain is SQTIHQWPATLVQPVGSPLSLECTVEGTSNPNLYWYRQAAGRGLQLLFYSVGIGQISSEVPQNLSASRPQDRQFILSSKKLLLSDSGFYLCAWSPWRQGNEKLFFGSGTQLSVL.

The V gene is TRBV5-1, the J gene TRBJ2-5, with D unclear. The end of the DNA is better explained by TRBJ2-7, so the J call may be wrong. The CDR3 is 13 residues long. CDR1 and CDR2 (germline): SGHRS, YFSETQ. The CDR3 DNA sequence: TGCGCCAGCAGCTCCCAACACTCCTACGAGCAGTACTTC. Its translation: CASSSQHSYEQYF.

V usage is TRBV19 and J usage is TRBJ1-1; 8 bases agree with TRBD1. Germline trimming cut 6 bases from V and 0 bases from J; bases unmatched to any gene: 6. The germline V gene encodes CDR1 LNHDA and CDR2 SQIVND (reference sequence). The CDR3 loop spans 15 amino acids. This chain's CDR3 is CASSQGAEMNTEAFF. In nucleotides, the CDR3 is TGTGCCAGTAGCCAGGGGGCCGAGATGAACACTGAAGCTTTCTTT. The entire variable domain, with the rest obtained from reference TRBV19 and TRBJ1-1, is as follows: DGGITQSPKYLFRKEGQNVTLSCEQNLNHDAMYWYRQDPGQGLRLIYYSQIVNDFQKGDIAEGYSVSREKKESFPLTVTSAQKNPTAFYLCASSQGAEMNTEAFFGQGTRLTVV.

J is TRBJ1-4 and V is TRBV7-8, with no clear D. In germline, CDR1 is SGHVS, CDR2 FQNEAQ. Trimming took off 0 bases at V and 4 bases at J, with 9 bases between the two ends. This CDR3 has 15 amino acids. The CDR3 loop is CASSLATGRNEKLFF. The CDR3 nucleotides read TGTGCCAGCAGCTTAGCGACGGGCCGTAATGAAAAACTGTTTTTT.

V and J are TRBV7-9 and TRBJ2-1; D is uncertain. The V gene lost 1 base and the J gene lost 7 bases, with 11 bases spanning the gap. Germline values: CDR1 SEHNR, CDR2 FQNEAQ (reference sequence). CDR3 length equals 14 residues. The DNA for the CDR3 is TGTGCCAGCAGCTTAGAGGCTGAGATGAATGAGCAGTTCTTC. Protein sequence: CASSLEAEMNEQFF.

The gene calls are TRBV7-9 and TRBJ1-2; no reliable D call. This CDR3 is 18 amino acids long. Trimming stripped 1 base from V and 5 bases from J, with 23 bases between. Per germline, CDR1 SEHNR and CDR2 FQNEAQ (reference sequence). CDR3 residues: CASSLGATGEGPTYGYTF. The CDR3 nucleotides read TGTGCCAGCAGCTTAGGGGCCACGGGAGAGGGCCCAACTTATGGCTACACCTTC.

The chain has TRBV7-2 and TRBJ1-6; D perhaps matches TRBD1 (5 bases). V gave up 3 bases and J gave up 10 bases, with 10 bases separating them. This CDR3 region has 13 residues. Per germline, CDR1 SGHTA and CDR2 FQGNSA. The CDR3 DNA sequence: TGTGCCAGCAGCTTCATCCAGGGATCACCCCTCCACTTT. Amino acids: CASSFIQGSPLHF.

The chain's CDR3 is CASSSGLAGGQETQYF. The CDR3 region has the DNA TGTGCCAGCAGCTCGGGACTAGCGGGGGGGCAAGAGACCCAGTACTTC. This chain links TRBV7-3 with TRBJ2-5; the match to TRBD2 covers 16 bases. The germline V gene has CDR1 SGHTA and CDR2 FQGTGA. J lost 2 bases, V lost 4 bases, and 1 base had no gene match. The CDR3 covers 16 residues.

The chain combines TRBV30 with TRBJ1-5; TRBD1 aligns across 7 bases. CDR3 length equals 14 residues. Germline V lookup: CDR1 GTSNPN, CDR2 SVGIG (reference sequence). J was trimmed by 7 bases and V by 1 base; bases with no gene match: 7. The CDR3 sequence is CAWSATGFSQPQHF. CDR3 bases: TGTGCCTGGAGTGCGACAGGGTTCAGCCAGCCCCAGCATTTT.

The rearrangement uses TRBV5-6 and TRBJ1-1; D possibly corresponds to TRBD1 (6 bases). This CDR3 is built from 13 residues. Germline V gene sequence: CDR1 SGHDT, CDR2 YYEEEE. Deletions cut 3 bases from V and 6 bases from J, with 12 bases between. CDR3 in amino acids: CASSWQGYAEAFF. The CDR3, as DNA: TGTGCCAGCAGCTGGCAGGGGTACGCTGAAGCTTTCTTT.

The chain combines TRBV27 with TRBJ2-1, with TRBD2 matching over 11 bases. Unmatched junction bases numbered 8, after V lost 6 bases and J lost 7 bases. Germline CDR1 MNHEY, CDR2 SMNVEV (reference sequence). CDR3 length: 15 residues. CDR3 DNA sequence: TGTGCCAGCAGGCTTCTAGCGGGGGGAGGAAATGAGCAGTTCTTC. It translates to CASRLLAGGGNEQFF.

The genes are TRBV7-6 and TRBJ2-2, with D hard to call. Germline CDR1 reads SGHVS; CDR2 reads FNYEAQ. The CDR3 sequence is 12 residues long. V shed 6 bases and J shed 7 bases, with 9 bases lying between them. This chain's CDR3 is CASSVTVGELFF. CDR3 DNA sequence: TGTGCCAGCAGTGTGACCGTCGGGGAGCTGTTTTTT.

This clone has just a few counts. The rearrangement uses TRBV28 and TRBJ2-1, with D possibly being TRBD1 or TRBD2 (6 bases each). This CDR3 has 14 residues. V lost 2 bases to trimming and J lost 7 bases, with 12 bases between them. Germline assignment: CDR1 MDHEN and CDR2 SYDVKM. CDR3 residues: CASSLQRGRNEQFF. The DNA of the CDR3 is TGTGCCAGCAGTTTACAAAGGGGGAGGAATGAGCAGTTCTTC.

The chain employs TRBV6-4 and TRBJ2-6, with D perhaps given as TRBD1 or TRBD2 (5 bases each). Deletions cut 5 bases from V and 1 base from J, with 9 bases between. CDR3 length: 15 residues. CDR1 is MRHNA, CDR2 SNTAGT, per germline. DNA of the CDR3: TGTGCCAGCAGTAGGGACGGTTCTGGGGCCAACGTCCTGACTTTC. Translated: CASSRDGSGANVLTF.

This clone has just a few counts. This rearrangement joins TRBV4-1 to TRBJ1-2; D call uncertain. The V gene lost 3 bases and the J gene lost 2 bases, with 4 bases spanning the gap. The germline V gene encodes CDR1 MGHRA and CDR2 YSYEKL. CDR3 length: 12 amino acids. CDR3 DNA sequence: TGCGCCAGCAGCCAGGGAAACTATGGCTACACCTTC. Its translation: CASSQGNYGYTF.

The chain has TRBV6-6 and TRBJ1-1, with D possibly being TRBD1 (5 bases). The CDR3 runs 14 residues. V lost 7 bases and J lost 0, with 12 bases in between. Germline CDR1 is MNHNY and CDR2 is SVGAGI (reference sequence). CDR3 sequence reads: CASTDTSLNTEAFF. Here the CDR3 DNA reads TGTGCCAGCACGGACACTAGCCTGAACACTGAAGCTTTCTTT.

This clone was detected a few times. Here the CDR3 reads CASSRDREGEQYF. The CDR3 DNA reads TGTGCCAGCAGCCGCGACAGGGAGGGAGAGCAGTACTTC. The rearrangement links TRBV5-4 to TRBJ2-7; D tentatively fits TRBD1 or TRBD2 (7 bases each). Germline values: CDR1 SGHNT, CDR2 YYREEE (reference sequence). This CDR3 comprises 13 residues. V was cut by 4 bases and J by 7 bases, with 15 bases left in between.

The chain recombines TRBV19 with TRBJ1-1; D is unresolved. V gave up 7 bases and J gave up 2 bases, with 2 bases separating them. Per germline, CDR1 LNHDA and CDR2 SQIVND (reference sequence). The CDR3 is 10 residues long. The CDR3 sequence: CASKNTEAFF. The CDR3 DNA reads as TGTGCCAGTAAAAACACTGAAGCTTTCTTT.

The rearrangement links TRBV5-1 to TRBJ2-2; D tentatively fits TRBD1 or TRBD2 (5 bases each). The germline V gene has CDR1 SGHRS and CDR2 YFSETQ. The CDR3 is 10 residues long. With 8 bases removed from V and 7 bases from J, the gap between germline ends came to 6 bases. This CDR3 reads CARGDGELFF. The CDR3 DNA reads as TGCGCCAGGGGGGACGGGGAGCTGTTTTTT.

This clone was found once. This chain connects TRBV7-6 to TRBJ2-7; the match to TRBD1 covers 7 bases. The CDR3 consists of 14 residues. Germline CDR1 and CDR2: SGHVS and FNYEAQ. Losses at the gene ends were 5 bases for V and 4 bases for J; bases not matched to a gene: 8. CDR3 amino acids: CASSRDSLRYEQYF. CDR3 sequence (DNA): TGTGCCAGCAGCCGGGACAGTTTGAGGTACGAGCAGTACTTC.

J is TRBJ2-3 and V is TRBV10-1; tentatively, D is TRBD2 (6 bases). Trimming took 0 bases from V and 11 from J, leaving 9 bases between them. Germline CDR1 and CDR2: WNHNN and SYGVQD (reference sequence). This CDR3 comprises 12 residues. CDR3 region: CASSESTRGQYF. CDR3 bases: TGCGCCAGCAGTGAGTCAACGCGGGGGCAGTATTTT.

The J gene is TRBJ2-1, the V gene TRBV7-8; 10 bases are a match to TRBD1. Germline V gene lookup returns CDR1 SGHVS and CDR2 FQNEAQ. V gave up 5 bases and J gave up 7 bases; unmatched junction bases: 2. The length of the CDR3 is 13 residues. CDR3 loop: CASSQGQGNEQFF. CDR3 bases: TGTGCCAGCAGCCAGGGACAGGGGAATGAGCAGTTCTTC.